The 18 T cell receptor beta chains reported below all come from one sample, sequenced in a study of blood T cell repertoires in COVID-19. Using immunoSEQ multiplex PCR, the repertoire was profiled, and TCRdb retains in-frame clones only, with some absent. This sample carries about 270,000 clones, around nine tenths of them seen once, and the ten largest clones take 2.6%. The sequencing sample was made of PBMCs or T cells enriched from blood (not recorded which). These receptors were taken from a woman aged 18-30 years who had recovered from COVID-19.

Notes on this clone: The CDR3 ends on some other residue instead of the conserved phenylalanine or tryptophan, so this is likely a read error. Because the CDR3's place on the DNA is in doubt, the DNA is left out and the CDR3 is given as listed by TCRdb. J is TRBJ1-4 and V is TRBV5-6; the D call of TRBD1 is as the table states it, not checked on the DNA. The CDR3 spans 13 amino acids, including both terminal residues. The germline gives CDR1 SGHDT, CDR2 YYEEEE. The CDR3 loop is CASSSEINRGWLK.

V usage is TRBV9 and J usage is TRBJ1-2; TRBD1 matches 8 bases. Germline assignment: CDR1 SGDLS and CDR2 YYNGEE. CDR3 length: 15 residues. The J segment lost 5 bases and the V segment lost 0 bases, leaving 6 bases of the junction unmatched. The CDR3 nucleotides are TGTGCCAGCAGCGTAGGGGACAGGAGTTTTTATGGCTACACCTTC. Translation gives CASSVGDRSFYGYTF.

The V gene is TRBV3-1 (or the pseudogene TRBV3-2), the J gene TRBJ2-1, with TRBD2 identical over 10 bases. This CDR3 is built from 16 residues. CDR1 and CDR2 from the germline V gene are LGHDT and YNNKEL (reference sequence). The junction had 9 bases not matched to a gene; V was cut back by 4 bases and J by 6 bases. This chain's CDR3 is CASSPDRTSGRNEQFF. The CDR3, as DNA: TGTGCCAGCAGCCCGGACAGGACTAGCGGTCGCAATGAGCAGTTCTTC.

The rearrangement uses TRBV6-1 and TRBJ1-2, with 8 positions matching TRBD1. The CDR3 is 17 residues long. The germline V gene encodes CDR1 MNHNS and CDR2 SASEGT. The V and J ends lost 1 base and 2 bases, in that order; junction bases with no gene match: 9. CDR3 sequence reads: CASSEGRQGARNYGYTF. The CDR3 coding sequence is TGTGCCAGCAGTGAAGGTCGGCAGGGGGCGAGGAACTATGGCTACACCTTC.

The chain couples TRBV7-9 to TRBJ1-4; the match to TRBD1 covers 9 bases. The CDR3 consists of 17 residues. The germline V gene has CDR1 SEHNR and CDR2 FQNEAQ (reference sequence). The trim removed 3 bases at V and 3 bases at J, leaving 8 bases unmatched. CDR3 nucleotides: TGTGCCAGCAGCTTTTCGGGACAGGGAATTGCTAATGAAAAACTGTTTTTT. Encoded protein: CASSFSGQGIANEKLFF.

This chain links TRBV9 with TRBJ2-3; D call uncertain. The germline V gene has CDR1 SGDLS and CDR2 YYNGEE. Trimming stripped 0 bases from V and 6 bases from J, with 5 bases between. The CDR3 loop spans 12 amino acids. The CDR3 region is CASSVGGDTQYF. In DNA, the CDR3 is TGTGCCAGCAGCGTAGGCGGCGATACGCAGTATTTT.

CDR3 residues: CASSLAQEGGETQYF. The CDR3 DNA sequence: TGTGCCAGCAGCTTAGCTCAAGAGGGGGGGGAGACCCAGTACTTC. This chain links TRBV7-9 with TRBJ2-5; perhaps TRBD2 as D (7 bases). V dropped 0 bases and J dropped 5 bases, with 13 bases sitting between them. CDR3 length equals 15 residues. In germline, CDR1 is SEHNR, CDR2 FQNEAQ (reference sequence).

This chain links TRBV18 with TRBJ2-7; the match to TRBD1 covers 8 bases. The germline V gene encodes CDR1 KGHSH and CDR2 LQKENI. V lost 5 bases to trimming and J lost 6 bases; unmatched junction nucleotides: 9. This CDR3 contains 14 residues. CDR3 protein: CASSGRQGASEQYF. Here the CDR3 DNA reads TGTGCCAGCTCAGGCCGGCAGGGGGCTAGCGAGCAGTACTTC. The full variable domain, its missing parts supplied by reference TRBV18 and TRBJ2-7, is NAGVMQNPRHLVRRRGQEARLRCSPMKGHSHVYWYRQLPEEGLKFMVYLQKENIIDESGMPKERFSAEFPKEGPSILRIQQVVRGDSAAYFCASSGRQGASEQYFGPGTRLTVT.

The rearrangement uses TRBV30 and TRBJ1-2; maybe TRBD1 (6 bases). This CDR3 is built from 12 residues. Germline lookup yields CDR1 GTSNPN and CDR2 SVGIG (reference sequence). V was shortened by 2 bases and J by 8 bases, with 12 bases between the two germline ends. CDR3 residues: CAWSYSRGGYTF. In nucleotides, the CDR3 is TGTGCCTGGAGTTACTCCAGGGGCGGCTACACCTTC.

The chain links TRBV24-1 to TRBJ2-7; TRBD1 matches 7 bases. Germline-derived CDR1 and CDR2 are KGHDR and SFDVKD. CDR3 length equals 16 residues. V was clipped by 7 bases and J by 5 bases; unmatched bases: 16. The CDR3 protein is CATSPQSGGKIDEQYF. The CDR3 bases are TGTGCCACCAGCCCCCAGTCAGGGGGTAAGATTGACGAGCAGTACTTC.

The V gene is TRBV5-1, the J gene TRBJ1-6, with 7 bases aligning to TRBD1. The CDR3 extends over 14 amino acids. CDR1 is SGHRS and CDR2 is YFSETQ in the germline V gene. The junction had 5 bases not matched to a gene; V was cut back by 6 bases and J by 5 bases. CDR3 coding DNA: TGCGCCAGCAACGGAGGGGGCGATAATTCACCCCTCCACTTT. This gives the protein CASNGGGDNSPLHF. The full variable domain, its missing parts supplied by reference TRBV5-1 and TRBJ1-6, is KAGVTQTPRYLIKTRGQQVTLSCSPISGHRSVSWYQQTPGQGLQFLFEYFSETQRNKGNFPGRFSGRQFSNSRSEMNVSTLELGDSALYLCASNGGGDNSPLHFGNGTRLTVT.

This clone showed up just once. The chain joins TRBV27 to TRBJ1-1; 10 bases map to TRBD1. The CDR3 covers 13 residues. V was pared by 1 base and J by 9 bases, with 2 bases of the junction left unmatched. Germline V gives CDR1 MNHEY, CDR2 SMNVEV (reference sequence). For the CDR3, the DNA is TGTGCCAGCAGTTTATGGACAGGGGGTAAAGCTTTCTTT. This codes for CASSLWTGGKAFF.

The chain employs TRBV19 and TRBJ2-3, with 10 bases lining up with TRBD1. The CDR3 sequence is 16 residues long. The J segment lost 4 bases and the V segment lost 3 bases, leaving 7 bases of the junction unmatched. From germline, CDR1 is LNHDA and CDR2 SQIVND (reference sequence). For the CDR3, the DNA is TGTGCCAGTAGTATCCCGCGGGACAGGGGCGCAGATACGCAGTATTTT. Its translation is CASSIPRDRGADTQYF.

The CDR3 nucleotides read TGTGCCAGCAGCTTTTTAGGACAGGGGGAGTTGGCTTTCTTT. The encoded protein is CASSFLGQGELAFF. This chain uses TRBV7-2 with TRBJ1-1, with 10 bases lining up with TRBD1. V lost 3 bases, J lost 11 bases, and 9 bases stayed unmatched. Germline lookup yields CDR1 SGHTA and CDR2 FQGNSA. The CDR3 is 14 amino acids.

V and J are TRBV9 and TRBJ1-4, with a weak D call TRBD1 (5 bases). The V gene lost 4 bases and the J gene lost 8 bases, with 9 bases spanning the gap. Germline V lookup: CDR1 SGDLS, CDR2 YYNGEE. CDR3 length equals 12 residues. CDR3 coding DNA: TGTGCCAGCAGCAGAGACAGCGAAAAACTGTTTTTT. Amino acid sequence: CASSRDSEKLFF.

This clone has a handful of counts. The rearrangement uses TRBV5-1 and TRBJ1-1; D is undetermined. This CDR3 is built from 14 residues. V lost 0 bases and J 8 bases, leaving 14 bases between the germline ends. The germline gives CDR1 SGHRS, CDR2 YFSETQ. CDR3: CASSLGRRGKEAFF. CDR3 DNA: TGCGCCAGCAGCTTGGGGCGGAGAGGGAAAGAAGCTTTCTTT.

The sample holds one count of this clone. V and J are TRBV6-5 and TRBJ1-5, with D maybe TRBD1 (6 bases). V shed 6 bases and J shed 5 bases, with 17 bases lying between them. Germline values: CDR1 MNHEY, CDR2 SVGAGI. This CDR3 spans 15 amino acids. CDR3 sequence reads: CASSPLHRVHQPQHF. DNA for the CDR3: TGTGCCAGCAGCCCCCTGCACAGGGTCCATCAGCCCCAGCATTTT.

This clone was observed a single time. The genes are TRBV28 and TRBJ1-5; 9 positions agree with TRBD1. J was trimmed by 1 base and V by 4 bases; bases with no gene match: 5. Germline loops: CDR1 MDHEN, CDR2 SYDVKM. This CDR3 has 16 amino acids. CDR3 sequence (DNA): TGTGCCAGCAGTTCATACAGGGGGCTCAGCAATCAGCCCCAGCATTTT. Protein sequence: CASSSYRGLSNQPQHF.